A single sample gave rise to the 24 T cell receptor beta chains below, sequenced in a study of T cell clones after liver transplantation. The method was immunoSEQ multiplex PCR; TCRdb's version includes in-frame clones alone and lacks a portion of them. The sample has about 53,000 clones; approximately 88% are singletons. Material: CD4+ T cells from blood, obtained before liver transplant. The receptors originated from a human donor who received a liver transplant.

The gene calls are TRBV19 and TRBJ2-7, with 9 bases lining up with TRBD2. Germline CDR1 reads LNHDA; CDR2 reads SQIVND (reference sequence). The CDR3 length is 15 residues. V lost 8 bases to trimming and J lost 0 bases; unmatched junction nucleotides: 8. DNA for the CDR3: TGTGCCAGTCGACGATTAGCGGGGGACTCCTACGAGCAGTACTTC. Residues: CASRRLAGDSYEQYF.

The chain combines TRBV5-8 with TRBJ2-5; D remains unclear. Germline CDR1 SGHTS, CDR2 YDEGEE. The V end was cut by 1 base, the J end by 1 base, with 8 bases between. The CDR3 sequence is 14 residues long. Here the CDR3 DNA reads TGTGCCAGCAGCTTGATCGTGGGCCAAGAGACCCAGTACTTC. As protein: CASSLIVGQETQYF.

The chain is built from TRBV6-1 and TRBJ2-5; 7 positions agree with TRBD1. Trimming removed 5 bases from V and 4 bases from J; junction bases left unmatched: 4. Germline lookup yields CDR1 MNHNS and CDR2 SASEGT. This CDR3 spans 13 amino acids. For the CDR3, the DNA is TGTGCCAGCAGTACAACAGGGGCAGAGACCCAGTACTTC. Encoded protein: CASSTTGAETQYF.

V gene TRBV15 combines with J gene TRBJ1-3; D is ambiguous. Germline CDR1 and CDR2: LNHNV and YYDKDF (reference sequence). The CDR3 is 16 amino acids. V was pared by 3 bases and J by 2 bases, with 14 bases between. The CDR3 bases are TGTGCCACCAGCAGCGACATGTCCTTCCCTGGAAACACCATATATTTT. Its protein is CATSSDMSFPGNTIYF.

DNA for the CDR3: TGTGCCAGTAGAGTTCAGGTGAACACCGGGGAGCTGTTTTTT. Protein: CASRVQVNTGELFF. The chain is built from TRBV19 and TRBJ2-2, with D unclear. Looked up from germline, CDR1 is LNHDA and CDR2 is SQIVND (reference sequence). The V gene lost 6 bases and the J gene lost 1 base, with 9 bases spanning the gap. The CDR3 runs 14 residues. Supplemented by reference TRBV19 and TRBJ2-2, the full variable domain reads DGGITQSPKYLFRKEGQNVTLSCEQNLNHDAMYWYRQDPGQGLRLIYYSQIVNDFQKGDIAEGYSVSREKKESFPLTVTSAQKNPTAFYLCASRVQVNTGELFFGEGSRLTVL.

This clone was observed once. The chain is built from TRBV11-3 and TRBJ2-5; 10 bases align to TRBD1. The V and J ends lost 5 bases and 10 bases, in that order; junction bases with no gene match: 10. This CDR3 is built from 14 residues. Germline V gives CDR1 SGHNT, CDR2 YENEEA. CDR3 amino acids: CASSPTRTGGIQYF. CDR3 sequence (DNA): TGTGCCAGCAGCCCCACTCGGACAGGGGGTATCCAGTACTTC.

The chain recombines TRBV28 with TRBJ2-7; TRBD2 agrees at 10 bases. CDR1 and CDR2 from the germline V gene are MDHEN and SYDVKM. V lost 5 bases to trimming and J lost 4 bases; unmatched junction nucleotides: 11. The CDR3 length is 16 residues. DNA of the CDR3: TGTGCCAGCAGTGTCCCGGTTCTAGCGGGAGATTACGAGCAGTACTTC. Translated, it gives CASSVPVLAGDYEQYF.

The sample holds a few counts of this clone. The chain is built from TRBV18 and TRBJ2-3; 7 bases match TRBD1. V shed 3 bases and J 7 bases; nucleotides not matched to a gene: 7. The CDR3 runs 14 residues. The germline CDR1 and CDR2 sequences are KGHSH and LQKENI. The CDR3 nucleotides read TGTGCCAGCTCACCGACAGGGTGGGGATATACGCAGTATTTT. It yields the protein CASSPTGWGYTQYF.

This chain links TRBV28 with TRBJ2-5, with no clear D. This CDR3 is built from 11 residues. The ends were cut back, 8 bases at V and 5 bases at J, with 9 bases in the middle. CDR1 is MDHEN, CDR2 SYDVKM, per germline. CDR3 bases: TGTGCCAGCTCTGCGAGGGAGACCCAGTACTTC. Translation gives CASSARETQYF.

The rearrangement joins TRBV6-6 to TRBJ2-7; the D gene could be TRBD1 or TRBD2 (5 bases each). The V and J ends lost 6 bases and 7 bases respectively, with 16 bases between them. This CDR3 comprises 13 residues. In germline, CDR1 is MNHNY, CDR2 SVGAGI (reference sequence). CDR3: CASSRDRRGEQYF. The CDR3 DNA sequence: TGTGCCAGCAGCCGGGACCGACGTGGTGAGCAGTACTTC.

The gene calls are TRBV7-9 and TRBJ1-1; D is undetermined. The V gene's germline CDR1 is SEHNR and CDR2 FQNEAQ (reference sequence). With 6 bases removed from V and 2 bases from J, the gap between germline ends came to 13 bases. The CDR3 extends over 14 amino acids. In nucleotides, the CDR3 is TGTGCCAGCAGTTCTGTTCGGGCTAACACTGAAGCTTTCTTT. Translated: CASSSVRANTEAFF.

This clone was detected only a few times. The rearrangement links TRBV7-2 to TRBJ1-5, with 9 bases lining up with TRBD1. V lost 4 bases, J lost 3 bases, and 7 bases stayed unmatched. The CDR3 has 16 amino acids. Germline V gene lookup returns CDR1 SGHTA and CDR2 FQGNSA. CDR3 DNA sequence: TGTGCCAGCAGCTCCGGACAGGGGAGCGCCAATCAGCCCCAGCATTTT. Protein product: CASSSGQGSANQPQHF.

This sequence joins TRBV19 and TRBJ2-2; 7 bases agree with TRBD2. Germline-derived CDR1 and CDR2 are LNHDA and SQIVND (reference sequence). V shed 7 bases and J 3 bases; nucleotides not matched to a gene: 5. The CDR3 is 14 residues long. The CDR3 region is CASKRGGDTGELFF. Written as DNA, the CDR3 is TGTGCCAGTAAGAGGGGAGGGGACACCGGGGAGCTGTTTTTT.

The CDR3, as DNA: TGTGCCAGCAGCCGCCCCGGGGCGGAGACCCAGTACTTC. It translates to CASSRPGAETQYF. The V call is TRBV7-2, the J call TRBJ2-5; D tentatively fits TRBD1 or TRBD2 (5 bases each). CDR1 SGHTA and CDR2 FQGNSA come from the germline V gene. Trimming removed 5 bases from V and 5 bases from J, with 12 bases in between. The CDR3 sequence is 13 residues long.

This rearrangement joins TRBV7-3 to TRBJ2-1, with TRBD1 as a possible D gene (7 bases). CDR3 length equals 15 residues. Looked up from germline, CDR1 is SGHTA and CDR2 is FQGTGA. Trimming shortened V by 8 bases and J by 4 bases, and 18 bases separated the two germline ends. The CDR3, as DNA: TGTGCCAGCCAAAGGGGGGACAGCCGATACAATGAGCAGTTCTTC. Amino acids: CASQRGDSRYNEQFF.

J is TRBJ2-5 and V is TRBV28; TRBD1 or TRBD2 may be the D gene (5 bases each). Between the trimmed V and J ends, which lost 4 bases and 4 bases, there was a span of 13 bases. CDR1 and CDR2 from the germline V gene are MDHEN and SYDVKM. This CDR3 is built from 14 residues. For the CDR3, the DNA is TGTGCCAGCAGTTCGACCGGGACGCCAGAGACCCAGTACTTC. Protein sequence: CASSSTGTPETQYF.

The DNA of the CDR3 is TGTGCCAGCTCACTGGGCAGGGCCCCCTACACTGAAGCTTTCTTT. Its protein is CASSLGRAPYTEAFF. The chain recombines TRBV18 with TRBJ1-1, with D possibly being TRBD1 (5 bases). Per germline, CDR1 KGHSH and CDR2 LQKENI. CDR3 length: 15 residues. V lost 4 bases and J lost 3, with 15 bases in between.

The chain carries TRBV18 and TRBJ2-5; 7 bases map to TRBD2. This CDR3 is 18 amino acids long. The germline V gene encodes CDR1 KGHSH and CDR2 LQKENI. Losses at the gene ends were 3 bases for V and 2 bases for J; bases not matched to a gene: 15. This CDR3 reads CASSPAVMSSGPQETQYF. DNA of the CDR3: TGTGCCAGCTCACCGGCCGTCATGTCTAGCGGCCCACAAGAGACCCAGTACTTC. Full variable domain (rest looked up from reference TRBV18 and TRBJ2-5): NAGVMQNPRHLVRRRGQEARLRCSPMKGHSHVYWYRQLPEEGLKFMVYLQKENIIDESGMPKERFSAEFPKEGPSILRIQQVVRGDSAAYFCASSPAVMSSGPQETQYFGPGTRLLVL.

In this sample, this clone turned up a few times. This chain joins TRBV4-3 and TRBJ1-5, with D possibly TRBD1 on 5 matching bases. CDR1 is LGHNA, CDR2 YSLEER, per germline. Trimming removed 1 base from V and 1 base from J, with 11 bases in between. The CDR3 totals 16 residues. The CDR3 sequence is CASSQGHRDSNQPQHF. The CDR3 coding sequence is TGCGCCAGCAGCCAAGGGCACCGGGACAGCAATCAGCCCCAGCATTTT.

The chain has TRBV7-2 and TRBJ2-3; tentative D call: TRBD2 (5 bases). V was cut by 3 bases and J by 6 bases, with 10 bases left in between. The CDR3 contains 13 residues. In germline, CDR1 is SGHTA, CDR2 FQGNSA. The CDR3 sequence is CASSLGVSDTQYF. CDR3 nucleotide sequence: TGTGCCAGCAGCTTGGGAGTTTCCGATACGCAGTATTTT. Drawing the rest from reference TRBV7-2 and TRBJ2-3, the complete variable domain is GAGVSQSPSNKVTEKGKDVELRCDPISGHTALYWYRQSLGQGLEFLIYFQGNSAPDKSGLPSDRFSAERTGGSVSTLTIQRTQQEDSAVYLCASSLGVSDTQYFGPGTRLTVL.

This rearrangement joins TRBV28 to TRBJ1-1; no firm D call. Trimming took off 1 base at V and 7 bases at J, with 7 bases between the two ends. This CDR3 spans 12 amino acids. CDR1 is MDHEN, CDR2 SYDVKM, per germline. The CDR3 spells CASSLFNHEAFF. DNA for the CDR3: TGTGCCAGCAGTTTATTTAATCATGAAGCTTTCTTT.

This clone was recorded a few times. The chain joins TRBV6-4 to TRBJ1-2, with D possibly being TRBD1 (5 bases). V was shortened by 8 bases and J by 11 bases, with 18 bases between the two germline ends. The CDR3 has 12 residues. Per the germline V gene, CDR1 is MRHNA and CDR2 is SNTAGT. In nucleotides, the CDR3 is TGTGCCAGCTCGCATACGGGGGTCGAGTACACCTTC. Its translation is CASSHTGVEYTF.

The chain links TRBV18 to TRBJ1-1, with D unresolved. Germline V gene data show CDR1 as KGHSH and CDR2 as LQKENI. The CDR3 has 17 amino acids. V lost 1 base to trimming and J lost 1 base, with 16 bases between them. CDR3 sequence: CASSPLGRPWGNTEAFF. CDR3 nucleotide sequence: TGTGCCAGCTCACCACTCGGCAGACCATGGGGGAACACTGAAGCTTTCTTT.

The V gene is TRBV4-2, the J gene TRBJ1-2, with D perhaps matching TRBD1 (5 bases). CDR3 length: 15 residues. V lost 4 bases and J 8 bases, leaving 20 bases between the germline ends. Germline V gene sequence: CDR1 LGHNA, CDR2 YNFKEQ. In DNA, the CDR3 is TGTGCCAGCAGCCGAGGAGGGCTGGCAGGGATCGGCTACACCTTC. It is translated as CASSRGGLAGIGYTF.